Sequencing of this T cell receptor (beta chain) was carried out in a study of CD8+CD57+ T cells in acquired aplastic anemia. Study information: When averaged, DNA from sorted CD4+ and CD8+ cells came to around 3.4 ug. Sequencing produced an average of about 10 million reads per healthy donor for CD4+ cells.

Whole-study results and caveats: CD8+ Simpson's diversity showed no significant patient-control difference. Patients and controls turned out to have around 29 CD8+ CDR3 sequences in common.

For this clonotype: Its antigen is currently unknown.

Profiles of TCR beta VDJ and CDR3 were generated from a genomic DNA template. TCRdb itself ran the reads through MiXCR, one entry per CDR3 protein. The sample has some 64,000 distinct CDR3 sequences, less than 65% seen once. Germline V gene data show CDR1 as KGHDR and CDR2 as SFDVKD. Trimming removed 5 bases from V and 4 bases from J; junction bases left unmatched: 7. There are 15 residues in the CDR3. The chain couples TRBV24-1 to TRBJ2-7; TRBD1 matches at 10 bases. The TCR sequence derives from a human donor in good health, serving as a control. Sequenced material: sorted CD4+, CD8+, or CD8+CD57+ T cells (not recorded which) from PBMCs. The CDR3 is CATSGAGTGVYEQYF. CDR3 DNA: TGTGCCACCAGTGGGGCCGGGACAGGGGTGTACGAGCAGTACTTC.